Shown below are 7 T cell receptor beta chains from a single sample sequenced in a study of CD8+ T cells in alopecia areata. Extracted RNA was reverse transcribed into cDNA, the sequencing template. Some clones are missing from TCRdb's copy, which holds only in-frame ones; the method was immunoSEQ multiplex PCR. Counted here are 1,300 to 1,500 clones, approximately 82% occurring once; the ten biggest clones make up about 9.4%. Described treatment: oral pan-JAK inhibitor, 5-10 mg twice daily. Lesional scalp tissue (obtained by punch biopsy) and peripheral blood were collected from alopecia areata patients. Sequenced here: skin, sampled at week 24, from a patient treated with tofacitinib. These TCRs come from a human donor with alopecia areata.

This chain links TRBV7-9 with TRBJ2-3, with a weak D call TRBD2 (7 bases). This CDR3 spans 16 amino acids. Trimming left V 3 bases short and J 0 bases short, with 13 bases between. Germline CDR1 SEHNR, CDR2 FQNEAQ (reference sequence). CDR3 sequence (DNA): TGTGCCAGCAGCTTGGGAGCGGGGACAAGCACAGATACGCAGTATTTT. Translating it yields CASSLGAGTSTDTQYF.

The chain carries TRBV19 and TRBJ1-2; TRBD1 agrees at 7 bases. Germline loops: CDR1 LNHDA, CDR2 SQIVND (reference sequence). The CDR3 is 15 residues long. After removal of 5 bases from V and 5 bases from J, the junction contained 11 bases not matched to a gene. The CDR3 reads CASSQGQVGWYGYTF. The CDR3 nucleotides are TGTGCCAGTAGTCAAGGACAGGTGGGGTGGTATGGCTACACCTTC.

CDR3: CASSIRRTTNYGYTF. For the CDR3, the DNA is TGTGCCAGCAGCATAAGACGGACTACCAACTATGGCTACACCTTC. This rearrangement joins TRBV6-5 to TRBJ1-2; the D is unclear. CDR1 is MNHEY and CDR2 is SVGAGI in the germline V gene. Trimming took off 6 bases at V and 2 bases at J, with 16 bases between the two ends. This CDR3 spans 15 amino acids.

V and J are TRBV4-2 and TRBJ2-5; a possible D gene is TRBD2 (6 bases). Germline V gives CDR1 LGHNA, CDR2 YNFKEQ. V was clipped by 0 bases and J by 1 base, with 9 bases between them. The CDR3 runs to 15 residues. As DNA, the CDR3 is TGTGCCAGCAGCCAAGATCGGCGGGGCCAAGAGACCCAGTACTTC. Protein sequence: CASSQDRRGQETQYF.

V gene TRBV6-5 combines with J gene TRBJ1-3; no clear D gene. The CDR3 spans 14 residues. V was shortened by 0 bases and J by 1 base, with 4 bases between the two germline ends. Per germline, CDR1 MNHEY and CDR2 SVGAGI. The chain's CDR3 is CASSYSRSGNTIYF. CDR3 in DNA: TGTGCCAGCAGTTACTCGAGGTCTGGAAACACCATATATTTT.

The chain is built from TRBV5-1 and TRBJ2-7; D is ambiguous. In germline, CDR1 is SGHRS, CDR2 YFSETQ. This CDR3 contains 13 residues. Trimming removed 1 base at V and 3 bases at J, with 8 bases between. The CDR3: CASSLFDNYEQYF. CDR3 bases: TGCGCCAGCAGCTTGTTTGACAACTACGAGCAGTACTTC.

This clone was seen a handful of times. The chain recombines TRBV6-9 with TRBJ2-5; tentatively, D is TRBD2 (6 bases). Germline V gene data show CDR1 as MNHGY and CDR2 as SVAAGI. CDR3 length equals 14 residues. Trimming cost V 3 bases and J 5 bases, with 13 bases left between them. In DNA, the CDR3 is TGTGCCAGCAGTTACTCGATCGGAGGGGAGACCCAGTACTTC. Its translation is CASSYSIGGETQYF.